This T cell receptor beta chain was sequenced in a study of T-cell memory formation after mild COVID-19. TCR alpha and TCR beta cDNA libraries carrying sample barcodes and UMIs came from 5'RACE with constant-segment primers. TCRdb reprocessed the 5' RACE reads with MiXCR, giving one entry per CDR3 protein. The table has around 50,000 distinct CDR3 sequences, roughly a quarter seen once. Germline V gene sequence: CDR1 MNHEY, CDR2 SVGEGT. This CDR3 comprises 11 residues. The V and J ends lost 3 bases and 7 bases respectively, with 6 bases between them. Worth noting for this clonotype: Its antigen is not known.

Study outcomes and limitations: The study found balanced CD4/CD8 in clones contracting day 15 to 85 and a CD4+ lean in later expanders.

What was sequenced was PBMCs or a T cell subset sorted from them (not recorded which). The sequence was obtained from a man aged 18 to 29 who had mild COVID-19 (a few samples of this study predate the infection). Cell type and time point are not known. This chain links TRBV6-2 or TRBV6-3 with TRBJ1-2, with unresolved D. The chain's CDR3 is CASSYLRGYTF. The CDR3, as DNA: TGTGCCAGCAGTTATTTGCGTGGCTACACCTTC.